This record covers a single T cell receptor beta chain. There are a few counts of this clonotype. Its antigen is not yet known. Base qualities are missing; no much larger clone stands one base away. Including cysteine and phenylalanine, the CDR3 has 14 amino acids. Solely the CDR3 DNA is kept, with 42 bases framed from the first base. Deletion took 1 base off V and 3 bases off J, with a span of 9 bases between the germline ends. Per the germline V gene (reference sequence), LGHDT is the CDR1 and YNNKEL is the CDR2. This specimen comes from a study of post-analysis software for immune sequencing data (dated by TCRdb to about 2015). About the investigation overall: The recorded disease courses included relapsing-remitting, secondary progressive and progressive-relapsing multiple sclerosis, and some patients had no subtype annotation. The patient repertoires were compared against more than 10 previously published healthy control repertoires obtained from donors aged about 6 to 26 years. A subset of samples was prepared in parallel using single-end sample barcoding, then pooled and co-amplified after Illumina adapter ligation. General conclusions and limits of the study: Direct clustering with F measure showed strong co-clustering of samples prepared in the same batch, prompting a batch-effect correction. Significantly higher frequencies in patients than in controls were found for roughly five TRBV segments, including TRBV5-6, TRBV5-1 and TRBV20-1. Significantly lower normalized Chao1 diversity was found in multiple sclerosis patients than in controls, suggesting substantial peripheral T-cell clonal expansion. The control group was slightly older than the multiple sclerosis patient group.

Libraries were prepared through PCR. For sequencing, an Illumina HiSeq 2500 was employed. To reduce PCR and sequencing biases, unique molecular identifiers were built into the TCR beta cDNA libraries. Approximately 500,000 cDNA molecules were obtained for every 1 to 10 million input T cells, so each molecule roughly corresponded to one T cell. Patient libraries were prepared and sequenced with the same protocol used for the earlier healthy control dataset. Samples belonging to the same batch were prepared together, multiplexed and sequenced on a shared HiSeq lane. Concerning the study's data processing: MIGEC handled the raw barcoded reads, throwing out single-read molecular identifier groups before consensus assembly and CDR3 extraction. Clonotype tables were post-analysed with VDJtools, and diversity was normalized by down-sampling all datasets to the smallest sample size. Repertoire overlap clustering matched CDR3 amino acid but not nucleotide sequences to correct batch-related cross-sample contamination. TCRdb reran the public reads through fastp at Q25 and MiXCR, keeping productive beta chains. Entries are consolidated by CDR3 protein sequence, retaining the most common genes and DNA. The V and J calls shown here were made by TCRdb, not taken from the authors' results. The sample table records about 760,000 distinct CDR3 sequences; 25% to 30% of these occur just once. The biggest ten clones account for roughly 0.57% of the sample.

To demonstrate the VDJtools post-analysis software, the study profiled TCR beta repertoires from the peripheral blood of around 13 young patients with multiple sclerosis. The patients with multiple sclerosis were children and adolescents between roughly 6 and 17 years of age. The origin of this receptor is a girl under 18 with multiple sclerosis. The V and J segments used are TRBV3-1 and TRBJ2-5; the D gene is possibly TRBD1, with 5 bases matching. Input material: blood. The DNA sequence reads TGTGCCAGCAGCCAAGGTATACAGGAAGAGACCCAGTACTTC. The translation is CASSQGIQEETQYF.